This entry features one T cell receptor beta chain sequence. Its antigen is currently unknown. Just one base apart from a much larger clone, this may be a read error. From approximately 400 ng of RNA, a library with molecular barcoded alpha/delta and beta/gamma adaptors was made. Each CDR3 protein gets one entry after TCRdb re-called the reads with MiXCR. The data hold approximately 90,000 distinct CDR3 sequences, with approximately 13% observed a single time. The data were taken from a study of read filtering for tumor transcriptome and immune sequencing. Looking at the study overall: By R-ISS, stages I, II and III held about 8, 16 and 7 patients. RNA-seq yielded only about 75 to 1,400 TCR reads, IR-seq about 4 to 10.27 million.

Findings of the study overall: Correlation between methods rose after single-read clonotypes were removed. Compared with RNA-seq, IR-seq gave much higher clonotype depth and reliability.

CDR1 is SQVTM and CDR2 is ANQGSEA in the germline V gene. Trimming pared 7 bases from V and 2 bases from J, leaving 17 bases between. The CDR3 extends over 14 amino acids. The receptor was derived from a donor at least 40 years old with multiple myeloma. The chain uses TRBV29-1 and TRBJ1-2; D is unresolved. Material for sequencing was a population of CD138-negative cells sorted from bone marrow. The CDR3: CSADQGGKNYGYTF. CDR3 nucleotide sequence: TGCAGCGCTGATCAAGGAGGGAAGAACTATGGCTACACCTTC.